Each of the 30 T cell receptor beta chains below was sequenced from the same sample in a study of Graves' ophthalmopathy and Graves' hyperthyroidism. Using RNA transcripts, the TCR beta CDR3 regions were amplified. Amplification began with first-round RT-PCR using HTBI primers, then second-round multiplex PCR was performed. One entry per CDR3 protein results from TCRdb running MiXCR on the multiplex PCR reads. Of about 500,000 distinct CDR3 sequences detected, under 40% appear once; the ten largest clones hold about 4.2%. The sequenced sample was peripheral blood or thyroid tissue (not recorded which). Source of these receptors: an adult man with Graves' hyperthyroidism.

This clonotype showed up many times. V gene TRBV4-2 combines with J gene TRBJ1-1, with D perhaps TRBD1 (5 bases). The CDR3 consists of 13 residues. The V gene's germline CDR1 is LGHNA and CDR2 YNFKEQ. V was cut by 3 bases and J by 3 bases, with 8 bases left in between. In nucleotides, the CDR3 is TGTGCCAGCAGCCAGGTAGGGGACACTGAAGCTTTCTTT. Protein: CASSQVGDTEAFF.

This clonotype was counted only a few times. The chain has TRBV7-3 and TRBJ1-4; TRBD1 is a possible D gene (5 bases). Trimming left V 1 base short and J 5 bases short, with 11 bases between. CDR1 is SGHTA, CDR2 FQGTGA, per germline. This CDR3 is 15 amino acids long. The CDR3 region has the DNA TGTGCCAGCAGCTTAAAGGGGAGTTCAAATGAAAAACTGTTTTTT. Protein product: CASSLKGSSNEKLFF.

This clonotype was detected a few times. CDR3 protein: CASSQDGQGTDTRGGYTF. In DNA form, the CDR3 reads TGTGCCAGCAGCCAAGATGGACAGGGTACTGATACCCGGGGGGGCTACACCTTC. V is TRBV7-8 and J is TRBJ1-2, with TRBD1 identical over 8 bases. V shed 5 bases, J shed 8 bases, and the junction held 22 bases outside the gene matches. Germline-derived CDR1 and CDR2 are SGHVS and FQNEAQ. CDR3 length equals 18 residues.

The CDR3 loop is CASKTAYNSPLHF. The CDR3 nucleotides are TGTGCCAGCAAGACAGCTTATAATTCACCCCTCCACTTT. This chain links TRBV5-4 with TRBJ1-6; tentatively, D is TRBD1 (5 bases). CDR3 length equals 13 residues. Trimming shortened V by 6 bases and J by 4 bases, and 8 bases separated the two germline ends. The V gene's germline CDR1 is SGHNT and CDR2 YYREEE (reference sequence).

This clonotype appeared a single time. A much larger clone sits a single nucleotide away, making a read error possible. The chain has TRBV5-1 and TRBJ2-7; TRBD1 might be the D (6 bases). Germline CDR1 is SGHRS and CDR2 is YFSETQ. V lost 7 bases, J lost 4 bases, and 24 bases lay in between. The CDR3 runs 16 residues. In DNA, the CDR3 is TGCGCCAGCGGACAGCGTGAGAGGGGCGACTCTTACGAGCAGTACTTC. It yields the protein CASGQRERGDSYEQYF.

The chain employs TRBV10-2 and TRBJ2-5; TRBD1 matches 7 bases. J was trimmed by 3 bases and V by 6 bases; bases with no gene match: 4. Germline CDR1 reads WSHSY; CDR2 reads SAAADI. The CDR3 has 13 residues. The CDR3 DNA reads TGCGCCAGCAGGGACAGGACCGAAGAGACCCAGTACTTC. Its protein product is CASRDRTEETQYF.

This clonotype was found many times. The chain carries TRBV19 and TRBJ1-5, with 9 bases identical to TRBD1. The V segment lost 1 base and the J segment 0 bases; nucleotides outside the gene matches: 1. This CDR3 comprises 16 residues. Germline assignment: CDR1 LNHDA and CDR2 SQIVND (reference sequence). The CDR3 region is CASSIGTGDSNQPQHF. The DNA of the CDR3 is TGTGCCAGTAGTATAGGGACAGGGGATAGCAATCAGCCCCAGCATTTT.

The sample holds one count of this clonotype. The V call is TRBV7-9, the J call TRBJ2-1; 7 bases line up with TRBD2. Germline CDR1 is SEHNR and CDR2 is FQNEAQ (reference sequence). With V trimmed by 7 bases and J by 6 bases, 12 bases remained unmatched. The CDR3 covers 15 residues. The CDR3 DNA reads as TGTGCCAGCACCAACCAGATGGGGGGGATCAATGAGCAGTTCTTC. This codes for CASTNQMGGINEQFF.

This clonotype was detected many times. The rearrangement joins TRBV2 to TRBJ1-1; D is unresolved. The CDR3 is 14 residues long. Looked up from germline, CDR1 is SNHLY and CDR2 is FYNNEI. Trimming took off 10 bases at V and 0 bases at J, with 15 bases between the two ends. CDR3 coding DNA: TGTGCCACCCGGGCAGTGGGGATGAACACTGAAGCTTTCTTT. Translating it yields CATRAVGMNTEAFF.

This clonotype was detected many times. V gene TRBV6-5 combines with J gene TRBJ1-2; 9 positions agree with TRBD1. Trimming took 2 bases from V and 3 from J; bases not matched to a gene: 4. This CDR3 has 15 amino acids. Germline V gene lookup returns CDR1 MNHEY and CDR2 SVGAGI. Here the CDR3 DNA reads TGTGCCAGCAGTTACGGGACAGGGTTCGACTATGGCTACACCTTC. Translated, it gives CASSYGTGFDYGYTF.

This clonotype was observed many times. The CDR3 is CSAGGVGSDTEAFF. CDR3 DNA sequence: TGCAGTGCTGGGGGGGTAGGGAGCGACACTGAAGCTTTCTTT. The chain employs TRBV20-1 and TRBJ1-1; TRBD1 might be the D (5 bases). CDR3 length: 14 amino acids. Germline V CDR1 and CDR2: DFQATT, SNEGSKA (reference sequence). The germline V and J ends were trimmed by 5 bases and 3 bases, with 16 bases remaining between them.

This clonotype was observed many times. The genes are TRBV7-9 and TRBJ1-5; D unresolved. V was cut by 1 base and J by 7 bases, with 8 bases left in between. The CDR3 runs 13 residues. Germline-derived CDR1 and CDR2 are SEHNR and FQNEAQ (reference sequence). This chain's CDR3 is CASSLGLGQPQHF. The DNA of the CDR3 is TGTGCCAGCAGCTTAGGACTGGGCCAGCCCCAGCATTTT.

This clonotype has a count of ten or more. V gene TRBV20-1 combines with J gene TRBJ2-5; D call uncertain. The CDR3 is 13 residues long. Trimming removed 4 bases at V and 2 bases at J, with 11 bases between. The germline V gene encodes CDR1 DFQATT and CDR2 SNEGSKA (reference sequence). CDR3 bases: TGCAGTGCTATGAGGCCTGGTCAAGAGACCCAGTACTTC. It translates to CSAMRPGQETQYF.

DNA of the CDR3: TGCAGCGTTGAAGGCGGGGGGAACTATGGCTACACCTTC. It translates to CSVEGGGNYGYTF. This chain joins TRBV29-1 and TRBJ1-2, with D possibly being TRBD1 (5 bases). This CDR3 is built from 13 residues. Germline V lookup: CDR1 SQVTM, CDR2 ANQGSEA. V was trimmed by 1 base and J by 2 bases, leaving 8 bases between them.

This clonotype appeared a few times. The chain is built from TRBV4-1 and TRBJ2-7; 11 bases line up with TRBD2. The CDR3 consists of 16 residues. V was pared by 3 bases and J by 4 bases, with 8 bases of the junction left unmatched. Germline assignment: CDR1 MGHRA and CDR2 YSYEKL. The CDR3, as DNA: TGCGCCAGCAGCCAGCAAGGGACTAGCGGTACATACGAGCAGTACTTC. It codes for CASSQQGTSGTYEQYF.

This clonotype came up a few times. The chain joins TRBV27 to TRBJ2-7; D is possibly TRBD1 (6 bases). Germline V CDR1 and CDR2: MNHEY, SMNVEV (reference sequence). The CDR3 sequence is 13 residues long. The V and J ends lost 6 bases and 0 bases respectively, with 9 bases between them. The CDR3, as DNA: TGTGCCAGCAGGACAGGTTTCTCCTACGAGCAGTACTTC. Translation gives CASRTGFSYEQYF.

This clonotype was seen at least ten times. The V gene is TRBV13, the J gene TRBJ2-7; no reliable D call. V lost 5 bases to trimming and J lost 9 bases, with 20 bases between them. This CDR3 is 14 amino acids long. The germline gives CDR1 PRHDT, CDR2 FYEKMQ (reference sequence). In nucleotides, the CDR3 is TGTGCCAGCAGCCCTAGGACGGAGTCGACCGGGCAGTACTTC. As protein: CASSPRTESTGQYF. Supplemented by reference TRBV13 and TRBJ2-7, the full variable domain reads AAGVIQSPRHLIKEKRETATLKCYPIPRHDTVYWYQQGPGQDPQFLISFYEKMQSDKGSIPDRFSAQQFSDYHSELNMSSLELGDSALYFCASSPRTESTGQYFGPGTRLTVT.

This clonotype occurred a few times. This sequence may be a read error, since a much larger clone differs from it by one base. In this CDR3 the conserved last residue, phenylalanine or tryptophan, is missing, so a read error is likely. The CDR3 nucleotides are TGTGCCAGCAGCTTACCGGACAGGGCCTACGAGCAGTACCTC. Translation gives CASSLPDRAYEQYL. The chain has TRBV7-9 and TRBJ2-7, with 8 nucleotides matching TRBD1. The germline V gene encodes CDR1 SEHNR and CDR2 FQNEAQ (reference sequence). V was clipped by 2 bases and J by 2 bases; unmatched bases: 2. This CDR3 has 14 amino acids.

The rearrangement joins TRBV7-9 to TRBJ1-4; 9 bases are shared with TRBD1. Losses at the gene ends were 6 bases for V and 8 bases for J; bases not matched to a gene: 7. Germline values: CDR1 SEHNR, CDR2 FQNEAQ (reference sequence). The CDR3 has 14 residues. CDR3 loop: CASSSTGGLEKLFF. The CDR3 DNA reads as TGTGCCAGCAGTTCAACAGGGGGCTTAGAAAAACTGTTTTTT.

The rearrangement uses TRBV2 and TRBJ1-5; D is perhaps TRBD1 (5 bases). V was trimmed by 8 bases and J by 11 bases, leaving 22 bases between them. The CDR3 totals 14 residues. Germline loops: CDR1 SNHLY, CDR2 FYNNEI. The CDR3 DNA follows: TGTGCCAGCTACGGGGCCTGGAGTCAAGAGACCCAGCATTTT. This codes for CASYGAWSQETQHF.

The chain uses TRBV2 and TRBJ2-7, with unresolved D. The V gene lost 6 bases and the J gene lost 5 bases, with 8 bases spanning the gap. The CDR3 runs to 11 residues. CDR1 and CDR2 from the germline V gene are SNHLY and FYNNEI. CDR3 loop: CASRSANEQYF. CDR3 sequence (DNA): TGTGCCAGCAGGTCCGCGAACGAGCAGTACTTC. Filled out from reference TRBV2 and TRBJ2-7, the complete variable domain reads EPEVTQTPSHQVTQMGQEVILRCVPISNHLYFYWYRQILGQKVEFLVSFYNNEISEKSEIFDDQFSVERPDGSNFTLKIRSTKLEDSAMYFCASRSANEQYFGPGTRLTVT.

This clonotype was counted a few times. This could be a read error, since a much larger clone is one nucleotide away. This CDR3 is CAISERAGELFF. The CDR3 nucleotides read TGTGCCATCAGTGAGCGGGCCGGGGAGCTGTTTTTT. This rearrangement joins TRBV10-3 to TRBJ2-2; D unclear. The germline V gene has CDR1 ENHRY and CDR2 SYGVKD. The CDR3 has 12 residues. Trimming cost V 2 bases and J 6 bases, with 4 bases left between them.

The rearrangement links TRBV20-1 to TRBJ2-7, with TRBD2 identical over 8 bases. CDR3 length equals 14 residues. Germline V gene sequence: CDR1 DFQATT, CDR2 SNEGSKA (reference sequence). J lost 3 bases, V lost 3 bases, and 7 bases had no gene match. Written as DNA, the CDR3 is TGCAGTGCTAGGATGCTAGCGGGCGACTACGAGCAGTACTTC. It encodes CSARMLAGDYEQYF.

The rearrangement uses TRBV20-1 and TRBJ2-7; no clear D. The CDR3 totals 12 residues. Germline-derived CDR1 and CDR2 are DFQATT and SNEGSKA (reference sequence). The V end lost 1 base, the J end lost 7 bases, and 11 bases lay between the germline ends. The CDR3 loop reads CSARGVYGEQYF. In DNA form, the CDR3 reads TGCAGTGCTAGAGGGGTCTATGGGGAGCAGTACTTC.

V usage is TRBV7-9 and J usage is TRBJ2-7; tentatively, D is TRBD1 (6 bases). V dropped 6 bases and J dropped 2 bases, with 14 bases sitting between them. The CDR3 runs to 14 residues. CDR1 and CDR2 from the germline V gene are SEHNR and FQNEAQ (reference sequence). CDR3 protein: CASSPGQTPYEQYF. As DNA, the CDR3 is TGTGCCAGCAGTCCCGGACAGACCCCCTACGAGCAGTACTTC.

The gene calls are TRBV29-1 and TRBJ2-7, with a possible D match to TRBD2 (6 bases). This CDR3 is built from 12 residues. V lost 4 bases and J lost 7, with 14 bases in between. CDR1 and CDR2 (germline): SQVTM, ANQGSEA. CDR3 nucleotide sequence: TGCAGCGTTGGCGGGGCGGTCCATGAGCAGTACTTC. Its protein product is CSVGGAVHEQYF.

CDR3 in amino acids: CSVKTGSNTGELFF. CDR3 nucleotides: TGCAGCGTTAAGACAGGTTCGAACACCGGGGAGCTGTTTTTT. The rearrangement uses TRBV29-1 and TRBJ2-2, with D possibly matching TRBD1 (6 bases). The CDR3 length is 14 residues. Germline V gene data show CDR1 as SQVTM and CDR2 as ANQGSEA. The ends were cut back, 5 bases at V and 0 bases at J, with 10 bases in the middle.

Remarks on this clonotype: A much bigger clone sits one base away, suggesting this may be a read error. V is TRBV19 and J is TRBJ2-7, with 7 nucleotides matching TRBD1. This CDR3 is 15 amino acids long. The V gene's germline CDR1 is LNHDA and CDR2 SQIVND (reference sequence). This CDR3 is CASALSQGLTYEQCF. CDR3 sequence (DNA): TGTGCCAGTGCGTTGTCACAGGGGCTAACCTACGAGCAGTGCTTC.

The rearrangement links TRBV19 to TRBJ2-5; TRBD1 matches 10 bases. The V gene's germline CDR1 is LNHDA and CDR2 SQIVND (reference sequence). Trimming removed 6 bases from V and 0 bases from J; junction bases left unmatched: 4. The CDR3 totals 15 residues. Here the CDR3 DNA reads TGTGCCAGTAGAGGGGGACAGGGGAACCAAGAGACCCAGTACTTC. Translated: CASRGGQGNQETQYF.

This clonotype showed up just a few times. This chain connects TRBV20-1 to TRBJ2-3; 7 bases fit TRBD2. Per the germline V gene, CDR1 is DFQATT and CDR2 is SNEGSKA (reference sequence). V gave up 6 bases and J gave up 2 bases; unmatched junction bases: 14. CDR3 length equals 16 residues. CDR3 DNA sequence: TGCAGTGCCACCTCGGGAGTTGCGGGGGACACAGATACGCAGTATTTT. Translation: CSATSGVAGDTDTQYF.